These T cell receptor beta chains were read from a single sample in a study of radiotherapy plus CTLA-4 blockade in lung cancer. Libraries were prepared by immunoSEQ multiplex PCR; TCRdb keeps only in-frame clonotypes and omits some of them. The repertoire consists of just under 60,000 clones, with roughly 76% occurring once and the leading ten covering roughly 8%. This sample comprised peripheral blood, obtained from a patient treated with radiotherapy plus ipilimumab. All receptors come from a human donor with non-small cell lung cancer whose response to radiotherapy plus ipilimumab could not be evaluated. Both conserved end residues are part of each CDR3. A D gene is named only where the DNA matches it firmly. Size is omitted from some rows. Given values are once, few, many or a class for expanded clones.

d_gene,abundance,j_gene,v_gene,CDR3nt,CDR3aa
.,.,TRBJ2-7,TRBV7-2,TGTGCCAGCAGCTTAGGGGGCCTGAGAGAGCAGTACTTC,CASSLGGLREQYF
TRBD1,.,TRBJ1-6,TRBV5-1,TGCGCCAGCAGCTATTCCGGACAGGGTAATTCACCCCTCCACTTT,CASSYSGQGNSPLHF
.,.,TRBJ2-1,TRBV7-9,TGTGCCAGCAGCTTAGGGGCCTTACAGGGGAGGTGGGCCTACAATGAGCAGTTCTTC,CASSLGALQGRWAYNEQFF
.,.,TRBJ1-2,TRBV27,TGTGCCAGCAGCCCACATCCTAACTATGGCTACACCTTC,CASSPHPNYGYTF
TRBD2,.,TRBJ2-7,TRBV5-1,TGCGCCAGCAGCCGTGGGCTAGCGGGGGGACCTGATTCCTACGAGCAGTACTTC,CASSRGLAGGPDSYEQYF
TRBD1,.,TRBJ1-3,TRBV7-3,TGTGCCAGCAGCTTAACGGGACAGGGGGCTGGAAACACCATATATTTT,CASSLTGQGAGNTIYF
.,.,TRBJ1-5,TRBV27,TGTGCCAGCAGGACTACGGGGGGGCCCCAGCATTTT,CASRTTGGPQHF
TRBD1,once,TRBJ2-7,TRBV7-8,TGTGCCAGCAGCGGGGACAGCTACTCCTACGAGCAGTACTTC,CASSGDSYSYEQYF
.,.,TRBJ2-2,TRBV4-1,TGCGCCAGCAGCCGAATTACAGGGTCCGGGGAGCTGTTTTTT,CASSRITGSGELFF
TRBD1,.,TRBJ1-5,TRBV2,TGTGCCAGCAGTATCCGGGACAGAGCCAATCAGCCCCAGCATTTT,CASSIRDRANQPQHF
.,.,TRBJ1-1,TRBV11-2,TGTGCCAGCAGGTCCTTATTCAGGGTGCCGAACACTGAAGCTTTCTTT,CASRSLFRVPNTEAFF
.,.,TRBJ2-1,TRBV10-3,TGTGCCATCATGGGGGTAGCGGACGGTGAGCAGTTCTTC,CAIMGVADGEQFF
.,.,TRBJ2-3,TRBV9,TGTGCCAGCAGCGTATCCGGACTAACCGATACGCAGTATTTT,CASSVSGLTDTQYF
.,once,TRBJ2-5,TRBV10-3,TGTGCCATCAGTGAGTCGCCCTTCCTATGGGAGACCCAGTACTTC,CAISESPFLWETQYF
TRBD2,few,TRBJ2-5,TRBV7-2,TGTGCCAGCAGCCCCCAAACGGGGGGGGCCCCAGAGACCCAGTACTTC,CASSPQTGGAPETQYF
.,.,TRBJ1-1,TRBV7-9,TGTGCCAGCAGCTTAAAAGGGGGTGGTACTGAAGCTTTCTTT,CASSLKGGGTEAFF
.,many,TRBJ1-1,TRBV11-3,TGTGCCAGCAGCTTGAGGGAGAAGACTGAAGCTTTCTTT,CASSLREKTEAFF
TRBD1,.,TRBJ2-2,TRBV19,TGTGCCAGTATGTGGGACAGGGGCACCGGGGAGCTGTTTTTT,CASMWDRGTGELFF
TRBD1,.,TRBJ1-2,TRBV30,TGTGCCTGGATTAGGGACAGGGGACCGTATGGCTACACCTTC,CAWIRDRGPYGYTF
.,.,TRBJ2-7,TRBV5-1,TGCGCCAGCAGCTTGTCCAGCCTCGGGTACGAGCAGTACTTC,CASSLSSLGYEQYF
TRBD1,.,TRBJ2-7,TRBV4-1,TGCGCCAGCAGCCAACGGACAGGGGAGATAGGGGAGCAGTACTTC,CASSQRTGEIGEQYF
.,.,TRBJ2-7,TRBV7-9,TGTGCCAGCAGACCTAACCAGGGCTACGAGCAGTACTTC,CASRPNQGYEQYF
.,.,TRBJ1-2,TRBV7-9,TGTGCCAGCAGCCCAAACACTAACTATGGCTACACCTTC,CASSPNTNYGYTF
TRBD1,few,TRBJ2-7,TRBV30,TGTGCCTGGAGTCCAAAGGGGGCAAACGAGCAGTACTTC,CAWSPKGANEQYF
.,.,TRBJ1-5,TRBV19,TGTGCCACCTTGGGACGGGAGGGTCAGCCCCAGCATTTT,CATLGREGQPQHF
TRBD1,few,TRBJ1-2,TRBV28,TGTGCCAGCAGTTTGGAGGGGGCGCATGGCTACACCTTC,CASSLEGAHGYTF
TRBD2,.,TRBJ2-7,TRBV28,TGTGCCAGCAGTTTAGGTGCAGGGAGGGAAGAGCAGTACTTC,CASSLGAGREEQYF
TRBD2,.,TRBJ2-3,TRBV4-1,TGCGCCAGCAGCCAAGTGATTAGCGGGAGATCTCTCACAGATACGCAGTATTTT,CASSQVISGRSLTDTQYF
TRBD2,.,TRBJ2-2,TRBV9,TGTGCCAGCAGCCCCCAGGGAGGACTAGCGGGGACGGAGCTGTTTTTT,CASSPQGGLAGTELFF
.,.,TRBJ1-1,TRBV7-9,TGTGCCAGCAGCTTAGCCCGGACTGGCACTGAAGCTTTCTTT,CASSLARTGTEAFF
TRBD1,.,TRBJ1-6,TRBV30,TGTGCCTGCGACAGGGAATATAATTCACCCCTCCACTTT,CACDREYNSPLHF
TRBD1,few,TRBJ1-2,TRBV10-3,TGTGCCATCAGGGCGGGACAGGCCTCTTTGTATGGCTACACCTTC,CAIRAGQASLYGYTF
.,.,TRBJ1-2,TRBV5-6,TGTGCCAGCAGCTTGCAGACAGCTATTATAAACTATGGCTACACCTTC,CASSLQTAIINYGYTF
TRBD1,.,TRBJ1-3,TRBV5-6,TGTGCCAGCAGCTTTGGGACAGGGGTCGGTGGAAACACCATATATTTT,CASSFGTGVGGNTIYF
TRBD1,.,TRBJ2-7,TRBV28,TGTGCCAGCAGTTTGGGGACAGCATTAATGTACCGTACCTACGAGCAGTACTTC,CASSLGTALMYRTYEQYF
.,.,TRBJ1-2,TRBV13,TGTGCCAGCAGTTCCGGGACATCATATGGCTACACCTTC,CASSSGTSYGYTF
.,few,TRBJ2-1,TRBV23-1,TGCGCCCGTGGGGGGGCGCGTCTCCCCAATGAGCAGTTCTTC,CARGGARLPNEQFF
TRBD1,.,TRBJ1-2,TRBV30,TGTGCCTGGGGCTCACAGGGGTCCTCAAACTATGGCTACACCTTC,CAWGSQGSSNYGYTF
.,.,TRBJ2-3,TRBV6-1,TGTGCCAGCAGTGATGGCGCGGCAGGGATTTATTCCTCGGCCCCAGATACGCAGTATTTT,CASSDGAAGIYSSAPDTQYF
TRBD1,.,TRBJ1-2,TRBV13,TGTGCCAGCAGCTCCGGGACAGGGGCTGCTTATGGCTACACCTTC,CASSSGTGAAYGYTF
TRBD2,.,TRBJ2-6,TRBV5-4,TGTGCCACCGCTAGCGGCTCTGGGGCCAACGTCCTGACTTTC,CATASGSGANVLTF
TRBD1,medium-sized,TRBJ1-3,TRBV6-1,TGTGCCAGCAGTCCACAAAAGGGGACAGTCAGGTATTTT,CASSPQKGTVRYF
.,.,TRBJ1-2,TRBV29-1,TGCAGCCCCCCGGCAAAGACTCCTGGCTACACCTTC,CSPPAKTPGYTF
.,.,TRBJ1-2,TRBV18,TGTGCCAGCTCACCGCAGACGGCCGGGGGCTACACCTTC,CASSPQTAGGYTF